At least ten counts were recorded for the clone carrying this T cell receptor (beta chain). Its antigen is unknown. MiXCR, run by TCRdb on the 5' RACE reads, gives a single entry per CDR3 protein. This table holds around 300,000 distinct CDR3 sequences, about 8.9% found once. This entry belongs to a study of identical twins. Study outcomes and limitations: Partial confounding of zero-insertion analyses by invariant MAIT and iNKT cells was possible.

V shed 2 bases and J shed 6 bases, with 16 bases lying between them. The germline gives CDR1 LGHDT, CDR2 YNNKEL (reference sequence). The CDR3 consists of 16 residues. The same sample was also used in a study of yellow fever vaccine responses in identical twins.

The sequence derives from a woman aged 18-30 years in good health. This chain uses TRBV3-1 with TRBJ2-2; D is tentatively TRBD1 or TRBD2 (6 bases each). Sequencing was carried out using memory (CD45RO+) T cells sorted from blood. Written as DNA, the CDR3 is TGTGCCAGCAGCCAAAGGGGGGCTAGTCTCTCCGGGGAGCTGTTTTTT. As protein: CASSQRGASLSGELFF.